The 2 T cell receptor beta chains given below trace back to one sample, sequenced in a study of T-cell reconstitution after alpha-beta-depleted transplantation in children (dated by TCRdb to the mid-2010s). To prepare the library, PCR was applied. Reads for this sample came from an Illumina HiSeq 2500. To normalize quantification of the TCRbeta repertoire, the TCR libraries were built with molecular barcoding that relied on unique molecular identifiers. TCRdb cleaned the public reads at Q25 with fastp, built clones with MiXCR and kept in-frame beta chains. Merged by CDR3 protein, the rows form single entries marked with the most common genes and DNA. The sample table holds around 450,000 distinct CDR3 sequences, of which 15% to 20% were seen once. Of the sample, around 30% is held by the ten largest clones. The intended sense of this specimen's treatment or condition label: allogeneic hematopoietic cell transplantation with graft depleted of TCRalphabeta T cells and CD19 B cells.

Sequenced here: PBMCs, mostly from graft donor cells, sampled 360 days after TCRalphabeta/CD19-depleted stem cell transplant. Every receptor here comes from a boy under two years old who had a stem cell transplant for Wiskott-Aldrich syndrome, so the T cells may come from the graft donor.

The chain links TRBV20-1 to TRBJ2-5, with 9 bases fitting TRBD1. The CDR3 loop spans 14 amino acids. J gave up 5 bases and V 5 bases, and 9 bases lay outside the gene matches. The germline V gene has CDR1 DFQATT and CDR2 SNEGSKA (reference sequence). CDR3 bases: TGCAGTGCTGATACAGGGGGCGGATCGGAGACCCAGTACTTC. Its protein is CSADTGGGSETQYF.

This rearrangement joins TRBV7-6 to TRBJ2-5, with D tentatively TRBD1 (5 bases). CDR1 SGHVS and CDR2 FNYEAQ come from the germline V gene. V was cut by 2 bases and J by 4 bases, with 20 bases left in between. The CDR3 extends over 17 amino acids. CDR3 DNA: TGTGCCAGCAGCTTATTTAGACCGTTTCAAAGGGGAGAGACCCAGTACTTC. Translated: CASSLFRPFQRGETQYF.